This TCR beta chain was obtained from a study of PD-L1 blockade in urothelial cancer. Overall study: The patients had undergone anywhere from 0 to 3 prior chemotherapy regimens. At 3 weeks (second dose) and 6 weeks after starting treatment, blood was analyzed.

As to this clone: The antigen is not known.

Each PCR reaction had synthetic TCR analog templates spiked into it. The table came from immunoSEQ multiplex PCR; TCRdb's copy has only in-frame clones and leaves some out. The repertoire includes 20,000 to 30,000 clones, approximately 84% of them detected once, and 8% to 10% sits in the top ten. Findings and caveats of the study: Pretreatment TCR clonality in blood, when below the median, was predictive of better survival.

This receptor was taken from a man in his 70s with urothelial cancer. The sample here was PBMCs, taken around atezolizumab (anti-PD-L1) treatment.

CDR3 coding DNA: TGTGCCACCAGCACGGGACTAGCGGTTAAGGATACGCAGTATTTT. Its protein product is CATSTGLAVKDTQYF. V is TRBV15 and J is TRBJ2-3; TRBD2 aligns across 11 bases. Germline values: CDR1 LNHNV, CDR2 YYDKDF (reference sequence). V gave up 4 bases and J gave up 6 bases; unmatched junction bases: 6. The CDR3 runs 15 residues. The variable domain in full, completed from reference TRBV15 and TRBJ2-3, reads DAMVIQNPRYQVTQFGKPVTLSCSQTLNHNVMYWYQQKSSQAPKLLFHYYDKDFNNEADTPDNFQSRRPNTSFCFLDIRSPGLGDTAMYLCATSTGLAVKDTQYFGPGTRLTVL.